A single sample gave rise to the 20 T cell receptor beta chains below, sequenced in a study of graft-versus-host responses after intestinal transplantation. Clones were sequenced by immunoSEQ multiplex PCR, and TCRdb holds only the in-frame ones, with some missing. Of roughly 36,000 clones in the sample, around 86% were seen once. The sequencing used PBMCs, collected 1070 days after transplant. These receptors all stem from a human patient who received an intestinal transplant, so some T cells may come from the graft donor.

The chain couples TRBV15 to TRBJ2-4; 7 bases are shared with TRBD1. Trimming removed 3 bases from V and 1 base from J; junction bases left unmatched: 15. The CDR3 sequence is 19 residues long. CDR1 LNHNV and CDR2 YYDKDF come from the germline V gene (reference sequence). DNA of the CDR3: TGTGCCACCAGCAGCCCCCCGGGACAGACGTTTTGGGCCAAAAACATTCAGTACTTC. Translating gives CATSSPPGQTFWAKNIQYF.

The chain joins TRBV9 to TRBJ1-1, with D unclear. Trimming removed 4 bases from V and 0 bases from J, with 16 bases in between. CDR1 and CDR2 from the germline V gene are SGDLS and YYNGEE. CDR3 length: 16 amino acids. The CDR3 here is CASSPQVGQMNTEAFF. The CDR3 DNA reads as TGTGCCAGCAGCCCCCAAGTGGGCCAGATGAACACTGAAGCTTTCTTT.

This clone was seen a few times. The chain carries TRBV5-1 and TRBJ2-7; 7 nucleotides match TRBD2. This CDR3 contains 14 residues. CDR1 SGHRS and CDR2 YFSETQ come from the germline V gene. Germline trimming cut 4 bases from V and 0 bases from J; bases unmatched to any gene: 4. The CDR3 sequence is CASSLGTTSYEQYF. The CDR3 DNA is TGCGCCAGCAGCCTAGGGACTACCTCCTACGAGCAGTACTTC.

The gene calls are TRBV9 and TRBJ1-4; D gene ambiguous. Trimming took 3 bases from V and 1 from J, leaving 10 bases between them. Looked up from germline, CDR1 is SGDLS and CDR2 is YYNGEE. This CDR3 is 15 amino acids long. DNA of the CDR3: TGTGCCAGCAGCGCTCTGGGAGTAACTAATGAAAAACTGTTTTTT. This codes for CASSALGVTNEKLFF.

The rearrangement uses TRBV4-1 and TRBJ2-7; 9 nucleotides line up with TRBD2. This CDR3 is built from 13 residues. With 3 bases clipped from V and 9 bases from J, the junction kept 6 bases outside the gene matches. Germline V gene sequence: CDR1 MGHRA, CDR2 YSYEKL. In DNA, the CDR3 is TGCGCCAGCAGCCAGATAGCGGGGGTTGGGCAGTACTTC. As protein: CASSQIAGVGQYF.

Here the CDR3 reads CASSESYEQYF. CDR3 in DNA: TGTGCCAGCAGTGAAAGCTACGAGCAGTACTTC. The J gene is TRBJ2-7, the V gene TRBV6-4; no definite D call. The CDR3 runs 11 residues. Trimming shortened V by 3 bases and J by 3 bases, and 3 bases separated the two germline ends. Germline values: CDR1 MRHNA, CDR2 SNTAGT.

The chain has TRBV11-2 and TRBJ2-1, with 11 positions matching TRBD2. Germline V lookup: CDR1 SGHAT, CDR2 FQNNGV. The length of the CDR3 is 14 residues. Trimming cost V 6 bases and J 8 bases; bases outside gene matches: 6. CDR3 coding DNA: TGTGCCAGCAGGGGGACTAGCGGAGGCGATGAGCAGTTCTTC. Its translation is CASRGTSGGDEQFF. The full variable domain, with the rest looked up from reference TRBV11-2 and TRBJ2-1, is EAGVAQSPRYKIIEKRQSVAFWCNPISGHATLYWYQQILGQGPKLLIQFQNNGVVDDSQLPKDRFSAERLKGVDSTLKIQPAKLEDSAVYLCASRGTSGGDEQFFGPGTRLTVL.

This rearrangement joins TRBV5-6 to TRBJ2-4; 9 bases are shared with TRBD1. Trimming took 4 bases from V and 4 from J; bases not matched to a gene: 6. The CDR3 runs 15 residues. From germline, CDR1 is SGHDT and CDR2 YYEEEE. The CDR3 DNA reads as TGTGCCAGCAGCACCTGGGGACAGGGTAAAAACATTCAGTACTTC. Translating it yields CASSTWGQGKNIQYF.

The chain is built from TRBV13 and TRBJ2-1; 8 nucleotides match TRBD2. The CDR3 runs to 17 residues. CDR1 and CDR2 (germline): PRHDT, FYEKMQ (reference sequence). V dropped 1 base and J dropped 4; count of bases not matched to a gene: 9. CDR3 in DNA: TGTGCCAGCAGCTTAGAGGAGGGCGGGAGGACTTACAATGAGCAGTTCTTC. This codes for CASSLEEGGRTYNEQFF.

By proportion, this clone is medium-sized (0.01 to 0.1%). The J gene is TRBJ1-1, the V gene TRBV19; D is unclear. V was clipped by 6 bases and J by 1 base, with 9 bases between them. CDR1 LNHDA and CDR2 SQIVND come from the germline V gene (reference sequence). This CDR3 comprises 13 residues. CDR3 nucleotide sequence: TGTGCCAGTAGCACAGCTACGAACACTGAAGCTTTCTTT. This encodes CASSTATNTEAFF.

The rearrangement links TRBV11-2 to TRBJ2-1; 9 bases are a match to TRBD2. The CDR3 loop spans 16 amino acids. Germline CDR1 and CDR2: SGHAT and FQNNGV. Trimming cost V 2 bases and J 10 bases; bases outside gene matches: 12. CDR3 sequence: CASSLLGREGLLEQFF. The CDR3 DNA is TGTGCCAGCAGCTTATTGGGGCGGGAGGGCCTTCTGGAGCAGTTCTTC. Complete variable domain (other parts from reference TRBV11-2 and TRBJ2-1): EAGVAQSPRYKIIEKRQSVAFWCNPISGHATLYWYQQILGQGPKLLIQFQNNGVVDDSQLPKDRFSAERLKGVDSTLKIQPAKLEDSAVYLCASSLLGREGLLEQFFGPGTRLTVL.

CDR3 protein: CASSDLAGTDTQYF. The CDR3 DNA follows: TGTGCCAGCTCAGACTTAGCGGGGACAGATACGCAGTATTTT. This chain connects TRBV18 to TRBJ2-3; 8 nucleotides align to TRBD2. Trimming removed 5 bases from V and 3 bases from J; junction bases left unmatched: 4. This CDR3 has 14 residues. The germline V gene encodes CDR1 KGHSH and CDR2 LQKENI.

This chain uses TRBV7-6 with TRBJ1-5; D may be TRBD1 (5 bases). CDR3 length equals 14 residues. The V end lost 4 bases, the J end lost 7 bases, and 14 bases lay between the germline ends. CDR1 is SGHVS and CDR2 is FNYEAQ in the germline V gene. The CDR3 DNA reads TGTGCCAGCAGCTCCCGGGGGGGAGGACAGCCCCAGCATTTT. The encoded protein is CASSSRGGGQPQHF.

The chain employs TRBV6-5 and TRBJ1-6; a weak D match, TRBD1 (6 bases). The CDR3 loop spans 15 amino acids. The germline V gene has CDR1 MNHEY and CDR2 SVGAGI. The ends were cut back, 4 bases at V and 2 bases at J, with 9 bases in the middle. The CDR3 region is CASSFRQAYNSPLHF. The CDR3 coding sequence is TGTGCCAGCAGTTTCCGACAGGCCTATAATTCACCCCTCCACTTT.

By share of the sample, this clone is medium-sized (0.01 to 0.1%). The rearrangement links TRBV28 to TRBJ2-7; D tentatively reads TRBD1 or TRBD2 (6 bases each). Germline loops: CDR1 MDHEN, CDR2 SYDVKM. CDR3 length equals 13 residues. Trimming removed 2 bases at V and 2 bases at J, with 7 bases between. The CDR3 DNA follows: TGTGCCAGCAGTTTAAGGGGGGCCTACGAGCAGTACTTC. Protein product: CASSLRGAYEQYF.

CDR3 coding DNA: TGTGCCAGCAGCTCTTCGACAGGGGAGAACACTGAAGCTTTCTTT. It specifies CASSSSTGENTEAFF. The rearrangement uses TRBV5-4 and TRBJ1-1, with 8 bases lining up with TRBD1. The V gene's germline CDR1 is SGHNT and CDR2 YYREEE (reference sequence). The V gene end was trimmed by 3 bases and the J gene end by 1 base; junction bases not matched to a gene: 5. CDR3 length equals 15 residues.

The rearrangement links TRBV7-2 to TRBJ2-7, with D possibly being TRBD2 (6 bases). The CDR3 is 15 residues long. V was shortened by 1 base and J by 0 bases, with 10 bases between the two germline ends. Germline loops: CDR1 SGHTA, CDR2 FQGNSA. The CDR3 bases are TGTGCCAGCAGCTTAGGGCTAGCGAACTCCTACGAGCAGTACTTC. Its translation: CASSLGLANSYEQYF.

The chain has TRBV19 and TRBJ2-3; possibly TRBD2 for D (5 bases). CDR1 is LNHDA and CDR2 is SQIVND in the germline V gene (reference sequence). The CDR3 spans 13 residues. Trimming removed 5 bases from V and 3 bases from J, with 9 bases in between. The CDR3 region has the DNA TGTGCCAGTAGTTCCGGAGGAACAGATACGCAGTATTTT. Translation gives CASSSGGTDTQYF.

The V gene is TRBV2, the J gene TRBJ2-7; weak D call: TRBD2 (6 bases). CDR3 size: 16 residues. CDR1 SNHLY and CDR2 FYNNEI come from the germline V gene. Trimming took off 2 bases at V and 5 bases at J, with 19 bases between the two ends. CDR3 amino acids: CASSELYRDFANEQYF. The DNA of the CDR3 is TGTGCCAGCAGTGAACTGTACCGGGACTTCGCCAACGAGCAGTACTTC.

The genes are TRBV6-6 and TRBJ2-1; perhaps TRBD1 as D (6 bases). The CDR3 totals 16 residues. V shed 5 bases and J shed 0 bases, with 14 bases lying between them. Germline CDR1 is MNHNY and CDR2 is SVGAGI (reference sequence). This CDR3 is CASSRRTASSYNEQFF. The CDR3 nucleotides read TGTGCCAGCAGTCGCAGGACAGCGAGCTCCTACAATGAGCAGTTCTTC.